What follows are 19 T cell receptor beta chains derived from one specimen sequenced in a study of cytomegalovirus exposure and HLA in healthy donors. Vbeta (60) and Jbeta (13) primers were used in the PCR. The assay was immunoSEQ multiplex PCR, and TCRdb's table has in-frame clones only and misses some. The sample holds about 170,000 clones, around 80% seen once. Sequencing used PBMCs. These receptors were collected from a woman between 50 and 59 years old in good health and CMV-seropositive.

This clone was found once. CDR3 in amino acids: CASSPTNTGETQYF. In DNA form, the CDR3 reads TGTGCCAGCTCACCGACAAACACTGGAGAGACCCAGTACTTC. The chain is built from TRBV18 and TRBJ2-5; D unresolved. CDR1 and CDR2 (germline): KGHSH, LQKENI. V was clipped by 3 bases and J by 4 bases, with 12 bases between them. This CDR3 spans 14 amino acids.

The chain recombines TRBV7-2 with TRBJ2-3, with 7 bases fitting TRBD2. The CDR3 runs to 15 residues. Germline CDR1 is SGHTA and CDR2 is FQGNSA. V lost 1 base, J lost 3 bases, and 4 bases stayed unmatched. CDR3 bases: TGTGCCAGCAGCTTAGTCGCTAGCGGAACAGATACGCAGTATTTT. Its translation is CASSLVASGTDTQYF.

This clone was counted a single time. CDR3 DNA sequence: TGTGCCAGCAGAGACGCAGGGGGTGGCAATGAAAAACTGTTTTTT. Translated, it gives CASRDAGGGNEKLFF. The chain combines TRBV28 with TRBJ1-4; the match to TRBD1 covers 7 bases. The CDR3 extends over 15 amino acids. Germline trimming cut 6 bases from V and 5 bases from J; bases unmatched to any gene: 9. Germline-derived CDR1 and CDR2 are MDHEN and SYDVKM.

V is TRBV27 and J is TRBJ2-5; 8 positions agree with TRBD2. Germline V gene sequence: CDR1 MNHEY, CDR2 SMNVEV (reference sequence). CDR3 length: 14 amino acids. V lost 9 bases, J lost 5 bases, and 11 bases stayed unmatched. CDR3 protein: CASYDRGGTETQYF. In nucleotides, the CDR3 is TGTGCCAGTTACGATCGGGGGGGTACCGAGACCCAGTACTTC.

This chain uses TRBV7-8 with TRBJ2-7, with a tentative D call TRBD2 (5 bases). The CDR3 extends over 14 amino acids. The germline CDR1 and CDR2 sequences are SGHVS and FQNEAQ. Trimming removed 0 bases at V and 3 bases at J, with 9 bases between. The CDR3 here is CASSLAGELYEQYF. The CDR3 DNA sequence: TGTGCCAGCAGCTTAGCGGGAGAACTCTACGAGCAGTACTTC.

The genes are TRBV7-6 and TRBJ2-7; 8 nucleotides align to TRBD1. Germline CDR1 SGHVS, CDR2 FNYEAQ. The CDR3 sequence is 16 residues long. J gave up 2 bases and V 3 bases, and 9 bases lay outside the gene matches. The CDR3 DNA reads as TGTGCCAGCAGCTTCCCCCAGGGGGCTGCCCCCTACGAGCAGTACTTC. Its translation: CASSFPQGAAPYEQYF.

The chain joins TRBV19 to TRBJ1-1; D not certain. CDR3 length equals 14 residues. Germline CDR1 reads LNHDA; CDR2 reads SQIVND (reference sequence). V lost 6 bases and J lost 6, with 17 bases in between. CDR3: CASRAGILGAEAFF. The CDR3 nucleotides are TGTGCCAGTAGGGCCGGGATTTTAGGTGCTGAAGCTTTCTTT. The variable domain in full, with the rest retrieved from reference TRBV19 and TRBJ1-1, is DGGITQSPKYLFRKEGQNVTLSCEQNLNHDAMYWYRQDPGQGLRLIYYSQIVNDFQKGDIAEGYSVSREKKESFPLTVTSAQKNPTAFYLCASRAGILGAEAFFGQGTRLTVV.

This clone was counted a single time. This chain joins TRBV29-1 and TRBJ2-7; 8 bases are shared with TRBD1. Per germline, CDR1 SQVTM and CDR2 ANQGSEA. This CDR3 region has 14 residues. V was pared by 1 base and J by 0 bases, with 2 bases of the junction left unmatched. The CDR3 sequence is CSVEGTGGSYEQYF. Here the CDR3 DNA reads TGCAGCGTTGAAGGAACAGGGGGCTCCTACGAGCAGTACTTC.

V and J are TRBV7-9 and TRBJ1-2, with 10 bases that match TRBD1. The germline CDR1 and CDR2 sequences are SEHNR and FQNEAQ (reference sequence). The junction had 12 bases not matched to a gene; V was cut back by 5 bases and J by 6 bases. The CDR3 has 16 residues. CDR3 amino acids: CASSASETGGWNGYTF. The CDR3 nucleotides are TGTGCCAGCAGCGCTAGTGAGACAGGGGGCTGGAATGGCTACACCTTC.

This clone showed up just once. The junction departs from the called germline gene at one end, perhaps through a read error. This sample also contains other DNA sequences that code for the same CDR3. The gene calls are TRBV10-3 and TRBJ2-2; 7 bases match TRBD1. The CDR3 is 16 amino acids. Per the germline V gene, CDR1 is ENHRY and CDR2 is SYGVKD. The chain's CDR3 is CAIRAQGQPDTGELFF. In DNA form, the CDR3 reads TGTGCCATCAGGGCGCAGGGACAGCCGGACACTGGGGAGCTGTTTTTT.

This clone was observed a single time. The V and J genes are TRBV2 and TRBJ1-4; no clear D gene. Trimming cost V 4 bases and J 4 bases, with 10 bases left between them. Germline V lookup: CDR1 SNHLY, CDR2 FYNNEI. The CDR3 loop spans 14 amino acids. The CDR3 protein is CASSGSYFNEKLFF. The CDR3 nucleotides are TGTGCCAGCAGTGGGAGTTATTTTAATGAAAAACTGTTTTTT.

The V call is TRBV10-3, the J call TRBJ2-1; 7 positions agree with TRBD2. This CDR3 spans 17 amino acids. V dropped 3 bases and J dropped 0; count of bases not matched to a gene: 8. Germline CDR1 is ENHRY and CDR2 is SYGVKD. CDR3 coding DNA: TGTGCCATCAGTGATTTAACTAGCGTCAGCTCCTACAATGAGCAGTTCTTC. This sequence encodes CAISDLTSVSSYNEQFF.

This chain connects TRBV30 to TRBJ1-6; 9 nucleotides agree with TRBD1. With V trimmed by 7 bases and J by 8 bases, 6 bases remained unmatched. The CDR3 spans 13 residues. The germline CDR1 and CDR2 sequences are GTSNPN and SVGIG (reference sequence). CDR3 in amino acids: CALMTGGDSPLHF. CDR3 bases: TGTGCCTTAATGACAGGGGGTGATTCACCCCTCCACTTT.

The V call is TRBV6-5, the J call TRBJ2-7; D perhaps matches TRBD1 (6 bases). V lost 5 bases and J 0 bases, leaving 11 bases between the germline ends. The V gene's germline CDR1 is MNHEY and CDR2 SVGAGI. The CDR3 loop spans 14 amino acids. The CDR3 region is CASSTDRISYEQYF. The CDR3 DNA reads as TGTGCCAGCAGTACCGACAGGATCTCCTACGAGCAGTACTTC.

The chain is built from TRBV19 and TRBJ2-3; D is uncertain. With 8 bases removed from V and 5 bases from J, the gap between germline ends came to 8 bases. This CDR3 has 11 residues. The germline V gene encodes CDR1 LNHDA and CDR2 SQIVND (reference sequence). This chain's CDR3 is CASARRDTQYF. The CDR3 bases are TGTGCCAGTGCCAGAAGAGATACGCAGTATTTT.

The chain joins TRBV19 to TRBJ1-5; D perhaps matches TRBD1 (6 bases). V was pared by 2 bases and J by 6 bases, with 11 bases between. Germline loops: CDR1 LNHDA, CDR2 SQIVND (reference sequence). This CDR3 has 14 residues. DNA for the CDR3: TGTGCCAGTAGTATAACGGGGGGCCGTCAGCCCCAGCATTTT. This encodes CASSITGGRQPQHF. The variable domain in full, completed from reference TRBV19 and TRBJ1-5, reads DGGITQSPKYLFRKEGQNVTLSCEQNLNHDAMYWYRQDPGQGLRLIYYSQIVNDFQKGDIAEGYSVSREKKESFPLTVTSAQKNPTAFYLCASSITGGRQPQHFGDGTRLSIL.

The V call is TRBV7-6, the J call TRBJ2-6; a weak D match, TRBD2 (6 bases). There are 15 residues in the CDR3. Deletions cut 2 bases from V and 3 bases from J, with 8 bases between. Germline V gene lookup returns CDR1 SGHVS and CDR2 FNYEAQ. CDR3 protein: CASSLQGGGANVLTF. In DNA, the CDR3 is TGTGCCAGCAGCTTACAGGGAGGTGGGGCCAACGTCCTGACTTTC.

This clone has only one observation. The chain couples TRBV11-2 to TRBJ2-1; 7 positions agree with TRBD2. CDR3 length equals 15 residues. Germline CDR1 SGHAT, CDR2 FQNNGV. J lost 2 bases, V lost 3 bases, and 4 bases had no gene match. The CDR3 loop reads CASSLGGVTYNEQFF. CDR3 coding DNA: TGTGCCAGCAGCTTGGGGGGGGTGACCTACAATGAGCAGTTCTTC.

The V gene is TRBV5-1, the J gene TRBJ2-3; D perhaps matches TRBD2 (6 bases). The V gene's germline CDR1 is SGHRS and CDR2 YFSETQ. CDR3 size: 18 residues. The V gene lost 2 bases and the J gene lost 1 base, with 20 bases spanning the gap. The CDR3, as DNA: TGCGCCAGCAGCTTTGAGCCCTCCGGGAGTATTGGCACAGATACGCAGTATTTT. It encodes CASSFEPSGSIGTDTQYF. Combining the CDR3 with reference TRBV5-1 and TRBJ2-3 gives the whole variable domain KAGVTQTPRYLIKTRGQQVTLSCSPISGHRSVSWYQQTPGQGLQFLFEYFSETQRNKGNFPGRFSGRQFSNSRSEMNVSTLELGDSALYLCASSFEPSGSIGTDTQYFGPGTRLTVL.